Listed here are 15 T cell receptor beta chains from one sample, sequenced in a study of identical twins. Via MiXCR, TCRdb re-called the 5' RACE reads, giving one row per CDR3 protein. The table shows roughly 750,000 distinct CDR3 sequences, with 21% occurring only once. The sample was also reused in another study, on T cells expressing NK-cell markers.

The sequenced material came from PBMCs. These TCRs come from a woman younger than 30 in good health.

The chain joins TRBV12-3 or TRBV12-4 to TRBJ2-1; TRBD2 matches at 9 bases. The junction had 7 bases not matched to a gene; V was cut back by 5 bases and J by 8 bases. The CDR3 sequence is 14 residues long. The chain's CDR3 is CASSPSGTGDEQFF. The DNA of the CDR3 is TGTGCCAGCAGTCCTAGCGGGACCGGGGATGAGCAGTTCTTC.

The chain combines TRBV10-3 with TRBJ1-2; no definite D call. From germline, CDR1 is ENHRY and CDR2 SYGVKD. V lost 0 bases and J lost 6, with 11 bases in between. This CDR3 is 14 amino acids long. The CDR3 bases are TGTGCCATCAGTGAGTCGGGAGGTTCAGATGGCTACACCTTC. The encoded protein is CAISESGGSDGYTF.

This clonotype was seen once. CDR3 DNA sequence: TGCAGCGTTCCTCCGGGCCCAGGGTATGGCTACACCTTC. Protein: CSVPPGPGYGYTF. The genes are TRBV29-1 and TRBJ1-2, with D possibly matching TRBD1 (5 bases). The CDR3 extends over 13 amino acids. Trimming left V 5 bases short and J 5 bases short, with 15 bases between. Germline CDR1 SQVTM, CDR2 ANQGSEA.

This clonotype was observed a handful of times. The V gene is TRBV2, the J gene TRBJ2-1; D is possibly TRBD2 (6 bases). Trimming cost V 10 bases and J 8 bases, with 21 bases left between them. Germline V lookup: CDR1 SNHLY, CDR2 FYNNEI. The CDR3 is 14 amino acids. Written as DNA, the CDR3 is TGTGCCATCCTAAGCGGGCCGAGAGATGATGAGCAGTTCTTC. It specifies CAILSGPRDDEQFF.

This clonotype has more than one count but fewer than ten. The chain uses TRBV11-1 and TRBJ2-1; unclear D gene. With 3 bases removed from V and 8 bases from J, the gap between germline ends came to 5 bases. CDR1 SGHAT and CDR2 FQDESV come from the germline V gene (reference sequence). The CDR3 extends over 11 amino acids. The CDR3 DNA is TGTGCCAGCAGCTTGAATGATGAGCAGTTCTTC. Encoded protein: CASSLNDEQFF.

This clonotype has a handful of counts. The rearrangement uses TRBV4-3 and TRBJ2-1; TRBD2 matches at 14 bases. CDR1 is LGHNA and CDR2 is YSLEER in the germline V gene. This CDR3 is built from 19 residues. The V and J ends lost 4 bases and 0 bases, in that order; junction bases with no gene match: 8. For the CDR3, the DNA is TGCGCCAGCAGCCCGAGACTAGCGGGAGGGGATAGCTCCTACAATGAGCAGTTCTTC. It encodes CASSPRLAGGDSSYNEQFF.

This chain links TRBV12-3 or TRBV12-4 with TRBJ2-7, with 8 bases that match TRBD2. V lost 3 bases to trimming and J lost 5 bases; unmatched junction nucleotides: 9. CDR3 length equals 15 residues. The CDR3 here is CASSFGGGRADEQYF. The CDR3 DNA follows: TGTGCCAGCAGTTTCGGGGGGGGCAGGGCTGACGAGCAGTACTTC.

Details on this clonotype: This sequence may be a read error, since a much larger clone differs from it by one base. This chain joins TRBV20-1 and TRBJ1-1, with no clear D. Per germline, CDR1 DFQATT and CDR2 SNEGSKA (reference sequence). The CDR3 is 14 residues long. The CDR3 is CSTSGSDRNTEAFF. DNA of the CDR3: TGCAGTACTAGTGGGTCCGACCGGAACACTGAAGCTTTCTTT.

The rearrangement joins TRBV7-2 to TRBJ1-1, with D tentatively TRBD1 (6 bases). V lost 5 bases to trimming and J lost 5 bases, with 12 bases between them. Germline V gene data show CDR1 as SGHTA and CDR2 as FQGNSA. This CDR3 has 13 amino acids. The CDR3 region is CASSQGIWTEAFF. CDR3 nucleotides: TGTGCCAGCAGCCAGGGGATATGGACTGAAGCTTTCTTT.

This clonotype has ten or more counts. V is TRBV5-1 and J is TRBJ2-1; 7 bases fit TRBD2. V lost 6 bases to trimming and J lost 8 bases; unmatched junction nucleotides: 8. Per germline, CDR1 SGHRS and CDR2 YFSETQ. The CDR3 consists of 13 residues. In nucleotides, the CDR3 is TGCGCCAGCAAAGGACTAGTTATCCATGAGCAGTTCTTC. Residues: CASKGLVIHEQFF. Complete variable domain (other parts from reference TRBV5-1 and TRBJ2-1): KAGVTQTPRYLIKTRGQQVTLSCSPISGHRSVSWYQQTPGQGLQFLFEYFSETQRNKGNFPGRFSGRQFSNSRSEMNVSTLELGDSALYLCASKGLVIHEQFFGPGTRLTVL.

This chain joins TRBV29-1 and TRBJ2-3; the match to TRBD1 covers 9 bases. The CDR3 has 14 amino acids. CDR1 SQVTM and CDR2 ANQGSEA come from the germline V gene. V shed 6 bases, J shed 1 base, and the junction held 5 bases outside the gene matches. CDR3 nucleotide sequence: TGCAGCGTAGGACGGACAGGGGGCACAGATACGCAGTATTTT. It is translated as CSVGRTGGTDTQYF.

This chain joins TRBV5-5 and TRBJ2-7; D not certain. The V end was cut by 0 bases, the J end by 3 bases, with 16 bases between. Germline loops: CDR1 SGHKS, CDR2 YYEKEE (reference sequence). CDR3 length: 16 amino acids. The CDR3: CASSLGQNNGVYEQYF. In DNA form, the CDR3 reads TGTGCCAGCAGCTTGGGGCAAAACAACGGAGTCTACGAGCAGTACTTC.

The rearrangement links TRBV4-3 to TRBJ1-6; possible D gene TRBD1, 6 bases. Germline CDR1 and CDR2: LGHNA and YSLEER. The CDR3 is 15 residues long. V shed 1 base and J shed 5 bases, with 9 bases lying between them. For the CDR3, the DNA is TGCGCCAGCAGCCAAGGACAGGAGCATAATTCACCCCTCCACTTT. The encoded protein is CASSQGQEHNSPLHF.

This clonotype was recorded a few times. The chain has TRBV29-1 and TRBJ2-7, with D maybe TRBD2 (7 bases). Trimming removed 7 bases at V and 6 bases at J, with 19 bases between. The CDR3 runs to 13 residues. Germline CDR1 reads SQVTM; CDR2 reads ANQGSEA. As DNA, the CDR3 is TGCAGCGCGAGGGGGGGTCGAAAGGGCGAGCAGTACTTC. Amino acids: CSARGGRKGEQYF.

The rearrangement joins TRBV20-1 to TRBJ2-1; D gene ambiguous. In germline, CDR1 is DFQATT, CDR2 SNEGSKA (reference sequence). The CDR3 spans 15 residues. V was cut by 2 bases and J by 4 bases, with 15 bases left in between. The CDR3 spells CSARSALITYNEQFF. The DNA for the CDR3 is TGCAGTGCTAGATCGGCCCTGATAACTTACAATGAGCAGTTCTTC.